The entry that follows covers one T cell receptor beta chain sequence. The CDR3 length is 17 residues. Germline lookup yields CDR1 SGHNT and CDR2 YYREEE (reference sequence). The V and J ends lost 4 bases and 6 bases, in that order; junction bases with no gene match: 11. This specimen belongs to a study of blood T cell repertoires in COVID-19. For the study at large: T cells, B-cell-depleted T cells, or PBMCs supplied cDNA or gDNA.

Generated by immunoSEQ multiplex PCR, the TCRdb table keeps only in-frame clones and is missing some. The repertoire holds over 200,000 clones, with roughly 88% as singletons. The receptor was isolated from a woman in her 30s who had been exposed to COVID-19. The chain is built from TRBV5-4 and TRBJ2-2; the match to TRBD1 covers 11 bases. Sequencing used PBMCs or T cells enriched from blood (not recorded which). DNA of the CDR3: TGTGCCAGCAGCCTCCGGACAGGGGGCTACGGGGCCGGGGAGCTGTTTTTT. Residues: CASSLRTGGYGAGELFF.